The 25 T cell receptor beta chains in this list originate from one sample, sequenced in a study of cytomegalovirus exposure and HLA in healthy donors. The PCR had 60 Vbeta and 13 Jbeta primers. Assay: immunoSEQ multiplex PCR; the TCRdb copy retains only in-frame clones and omits some. This table holds about 250,000 clones, around 90% found once. The sample was PBMCs. The receptors were gathered from a girl aged 2 to 9 in good health and CMV-seronegative.

The chain joins TRBV5-4 to TRBJ2-5; 9 bases line up with TRBD2. Germline V lookup: CDR1 SGHNT, CDR2 YYREEE (reference sequence). Trimming at V came to 3 bases and at J to 3 bases, leaving 15 bases not matched to a gene. The CDR3 is 18 residues long. The CDR3 loop is CASSSFSILAGEEETQYF. In nucleotides, the CDR3 is TGTGCCAGCAGCTCCTTTTCCATCTTAGCGGGAGAAGAAGAGACCCAGTACTTC.

This chain links TRBV7-2 with TRBJ2-1; D unresolved. V lost 1 base and J lost 10, with 5 bases in between. Germline CDR1 reads SGHTA; CDR2 reads FQGNSA. This CDR3 contains 11 residues. The DNA of the CDR3 is TGTGCCAGCAGCTTAGTTCTCGAGCAGTTCTTC. Amino acid sequence: CASSLVLEQFF.

J is TRBJ1-1 and V is TRBV29-1, with 7 bases lining up with TRBD1. The CDR3 runs to 13 residues. V dropped 6 bases and J dropped 0; count of bases not matched to a gene: 4. Germline values: CDR1 SQVTM, CDR2 ANQGSEA. CDR3 coding DNA: TGCAGCGTGGGACAGTCCTTGAACACTGAAGCTTTCTTT. Residues: CSVGQSLNTEAFF.

V usage is TRBV19 and J usage is TRBJ1-4; 9 bases match TRBD1. Looked up from germline, CDR1 is LNHDA and CDR2 is SQIVND (reference sequence). J was trimmed by 5 bases and V by 5 bases; bases with no gene match: 0. This CDR3 has 13 amino acids. The CDR3 DNA reads TGTGCCAGTAGTGACAGGGGGAATGAAAAACTGTTTTTT. Protein sequence: CASSDRGNEKLFF.

The chain joins TRBV27 to TRBJ1-2, with D unresolved. The V gene lost 5 bases and the J gene lost 4 bases, with 11 bases spanning the gap. Germline V gene data show CDR1 as MNHEY and CDR2 as SMNVEV (reference sequence). CDR3 length: 13 residues. The CDR3 nucleotides are TGTGCCAGCAGTCCGGGGTCAGGCTATGGCTACACCTTC. As protein: CASSPGSGYGYTF.

The chain links TRBV5-4 to TRBJ2-5; 14 bases are a match to TRBD2. After removal of 4 bases from V and 4 bases from J, the junction contained 3 bases not matched to a gene. CDR1 and CDR2 (germline): SGHNT, YYREEE (reference sequence). The CDR3 is made up of 15 amino acids. CDR3: CASSTGLAGVETQYF. DNA for the CDR3: TGTGCCAGCAGCACGGGACTAGCGGGGGTAGAGACCCAGTACTTC.

The V call is TRBV13, the J call TRBJ2-1; D remains ambiguous. This CDR3 contains 15 residues. Germline assignment: CDR1 PRHDT and CDR2 FYEKMQ (reference sequence). V lost 2 bases and J 0 bases, leaving 8 bases between the germline ends. In DNA, the CDR3 is TGTGCCAGCAGCTTACCCGGTTCCTCCTACAATGAGCAGTTCTTC. Translation: CASSLPGSSYNEQFF.

The J gene is TRBJ2-5, the V gene TRBV5-1; 8 bases are shared with TRBD2. In germline, CDR1 is SGHRS, CDR2 YFSETQ. V lost 9 bases, J lost 2 bases, and 6 bases stayed unmatched. The CDR3 covers 13 residues. The CDR3: CATQRGLQETQYF. CDR3 DNA: TGCGCCACGCAGCGGGGGCTTCAAGAGACCCAGTACTTC.

The chain couples TRBV6-5 to TRBJ2-2; D is perhaps TRBD2 (6 bases). V lost 8 bases and J 5 bases, leaving 6 bases between the germline ends. This CDR3 is built from 11 residues. Germline V gene lookup returns CDR1 MNHEY and CDR2 SVGAGI. For the CDR3, the DNA is TGTGCCAGCGGGGGGACCGGGGAGCTGTTTTTT. This sequence encodes CASGGTGELFF.

The rearrangement joins TRBV15 to TRBJ2-1; 8 positions agree with TRBD2. Germline CDR1 reads LNHNV; CDR2 reads YYDKDF (reference sequence). This CDR3 region has 14 residues. The trim removed 1 base at V and 6 bases at J, leaving 2 bases unmatched. The CDR3, as DNA: TGTGCCACCAGCAGAGCAGGACTAGCCAATGAGCAGTTCTTC. It is translated as CATSRAGLANEQFF.

The V gene is TRBV7-6, the J gene TRBJ2-7; TRBD2 aligns across 11 bases. The CDR3 has 15 residues. Germline CDR1 is SGHVS and CDR2 is FNYEAQ. J gave up 3 bases and V 4 bases, and 5 bases lay outside the gene matches. The CDR3 loop reads CASSSPLAGVYEQYF. DNA of the CDR3: TGTGCCAGCAGCTCCCCACTAGCGGGAGTCTACGAGCAGTACTTC.

The count of this clone is one. V and J are TRBV30 and TRBJ1-5; TRBD1 matches at 7 bases. CDR1 is GTSNPN, CDR2 SVGIG, per germline (reference sequence). With V trimmed by 3 bases and J by 3 bases, 8 bases remained unmatched. The CDR3 loop spans 15 amino acids. The CDR3 DNA sequence: TGTGCCTGGAGCGGAGGGGACAGTCTCAATCAGCCCCAGCATTTT. It is translated as CAWSGGDSLNQPQHF.

The chain couples TRBV7-9 to TRBJ2-1; 9 bases match TRBD1. Germline V gene lookup returns CDR1 SEHNR and CDR2 FQNEAQ (reference sequence). Trimming at V came to 6 bases and at J to 8 bases, leaving 14 bases not matched to a gene. CDR3 size: 16 residues. The DNA of the CDR3 is TGTGCCAGCAGACCGCGGACAGGGGAACCACAATATGAGCAGTTCTTC. This encodes CASRPRTGEPQYEQFF.

The chain employs TRBV11-3 and TRBJ2-6; 8 bases agree with TRBD2. Trimming cost V 5 bases and J 4 bases; bases outside gene matches: 4. There are 15 residues in the CDR3. From germline, CDR1 is SGHNT and CDR2 YENEEA. CDR3 loop: CASSRGGTGANVLTF. The CDR3 nucleotides are TGTGCCAGCAGCCGCGGGGGGACCGGGGCCAACGTCCTGACTTTC.

This chain uses TRBV6-5 with TRBJ1-5; TRBD1 is a possible D gene (6 bases). Per germline, CDR1 MNHEY and CDR2 SVGAGI. CDR3 length equals 14 residues. Trimming stripped 6 bases from V and 6 bases from J, with 15 bases between. CDR3 DNA: TGTGCCAGCAGCCCTGGGGGGGGCCTTCAGCCCCAGCATTTT. The encoded protein is CASSPGGGLQPQHF.

Concerning this clone itself: A read error may account for a junction end that differs from germline. For the CDR3, the DNA is TGTGCCAGCACTGAAGGCAGGGGCGCCTCCTATAATTCACCCCTCCACTTT. Protein product: CASTEGRGASYNSPLHF. V usage is TRBV6-1 and J usage is TRBJ1-6; a weak D match, TRBD1 (6 bases). The germline V gene has CDR1 MNHNS and CDR2 SASEGT. The CDR3 covers 17 residues.

The chain couples TRBV7-8 to TRBJ1-1, with 7 positions matching TRBD1. The CDR3 length is 11 residues. Germline V gene data show CDR1 as SGHVS and CDR2 as FQNEAQ. The V gene end was trimmed by 3 bases and the J gene end by 8 bases; junction bases not matched to a gene: 0. CDR3 sequence (DNA): TGTGCCAGCAGCTTGGACAGGGAAGCTTTCTTT. Its protein product is CASSLDREAFF. Using reference TRBV7-8 and TRBJ1-1 for the parts outside the CDR3, the full variable domain is GAGVSQSPRYKVAKRGQDVALRCDPISGHVSLFWYQQALGQGPEFLTYFQNEAQLDKSGLPSDRFFAERPEGSVSTLKIQRTQQEDSAVYLCASSLDREAFFGQGTRLTVV.

This clone was seen only once. The V gene is TRBV5-8, the J gene TRBJ1-2, with 7 positions matching TRBD1. Germline CDR1 SGHTS, CDR2 YDEGEE. There are 16 residues in the CDR3. Unmatched junction bases numbered 12, after V lost 1 base and J lost 6 bases. DNA for the CDR3: TGTGCCAGCAGCTTGAGGGGGCAGGGGCAAGGAAATGGCTACACCTTC. Encoded protein: CASSLRGQGQGNGYTF. Full variable domain (outside the CDR3, taken from reference TRBV5-8 and TRBJ1-2): EAGVTQSPTHLIKTRGQQATLRCSPISGHTSVYWYQQALGLGLQFLLWYDEGEERNRGNFPPRFSGRQFPNYSSELNVNALELEDSALYLCASSLRGQGQGNGYTFGSGTRLTVV.

The V call is TRBV19, the J call TRBJ1-3, with D unresolved. The V end was cut by 1 base, the J end by 7 bases, with 8 bases between. The length of the CDR3 is 13 residues. CDR1 and CDR2 from the germline V gene are LNHDA and SQIVND (reference sequence). The CDR3 reads CASSIVDGNTIYF. Here the CDR3 DNA reads TGTGCCAGTAGTATAGTTGACGGGAACACCATATATTTT. The full variable domain, rest sourced from reference TRBV19 and TRBJ1-3, is DGGITQSPKYLFRKEGQNVTLSCEQNLNHDAMYWYRQDPGQGLRLIYYSQIVNDFQKGDIAEGYSVSREKKESFPLTVTSAQKNPTAFYLCASSIVDGNTIYFGEGSWLTVV.

The chain combines TRBV29-1 with TRBJ2-5; a weak D match, TRBD2 (6 bases). With the DNA end fitting TRBJ2-7 better, the J assignment may be wrong. CDR1 and CDR2 (germline): SQVTM, ANQGSEA. The CDR3 runs 13 residues. In DNA form, the CDR3 reads TGCAGCGTTGAGGGGGGAGATGGCTACGAGCAGTACTTC. Residues: CSVEGGDGYEQYF.

The genes are TRBV28 and TRBJ1-5, with TRBD1 matching over 7 bases. The trim removed 1 base at V and 2 bases at J, leaving 5 bases unmatched. This CDR3 has 16 amino acids. CDR1 MDHEN and CDR2 SYDVKM come from the germline V gene. The CDR3 loop reads CASSLLRGQGNQPQHF. In nucleotides, the CDR3 is TGTGCCAGCAGTTTATTGAGAGGACAGGGCAATCAGCCCCAGCATTTT. The variable domain in full, with the rest retrieved from reference TRBV28 and TRBJ1-5, is DVKVTQSSRYLVKRTGEKVFLECVQDMDHENMFWYRQDPGLGLRLIYFSYDVKMKEKGDIPEGYSVSREKKERFSLILESASTNQTSMYLCASSLLRGQGNQPQHFGDGTRLSIL.

The chain employs TRBV27 and TRBJ1-5; D is perhaps TRBD1 (6 bases). V gave up 6 bases and J gave up 7 bases, with 19 bases separating them. Germline V gene data show CDR1 as MNHEY and CDR2 as SMNVEV (reference sequence). CDR3 length: 15 amino acids. The CDR3 DNA is TGTGCCAGCAGCCCGGGAACTACAGGGAGACAGCCCCAGCATTTT. The encoded protein is CASSPGTTGRQPQHF.

This chain connects TRBV28 to TRBJ1-6, with D perhaps TRBD1 (5 bases). CDR3 size: 15 residues. Trimming took 5 bases from V and 7 from J, leaving 15 bases between them. The germline V gene encodes CDR1 MDHEN and CDR2 SYDVKM. The DNA for the CDR3 is TGTGCCAGCAGTCCTCAGGGTATTGGCAATTCACCCCTCCACTTT. Amino acid sequence: CASSPQGIGNSPLHF.

The chain couples TRBV5-1 to TRBJ2-3, with D uncertain. In germline, CDR1 is SGHRS, CDR2 YFSETQ. CDR3 size: 16 residues. V lost 1 base, J lost 1 base, and 13 bases lay in between. CDR3 in amino acids: CASSLIGLGGTDTQYF. In nucleotides, the CDR3 is TGCGCCAGCAGCTTGATCGGGTTGGGTGGCACAGATACGCAGTATTTT.

This clone occurred once. The V gene is TRBV27, the J gene TRBJ2-2; TRBD2 matches at 7 bases. This CDR3 comprises 16 residues. Per the germline V gene, CDR1 is MNHEY and CDR2 is SMNVEV (reference sequence). Unmatched junction bases numbered 6, after V lost 3 bases and J lost 2 bases. CDR3 sequence reads: CASSFSGGTNTGELFF. CDR3 DNA: TGTGCCAGCAGTTTCTCGGGGGGAACTAACACCGGGGAGCTGTTTTTT.